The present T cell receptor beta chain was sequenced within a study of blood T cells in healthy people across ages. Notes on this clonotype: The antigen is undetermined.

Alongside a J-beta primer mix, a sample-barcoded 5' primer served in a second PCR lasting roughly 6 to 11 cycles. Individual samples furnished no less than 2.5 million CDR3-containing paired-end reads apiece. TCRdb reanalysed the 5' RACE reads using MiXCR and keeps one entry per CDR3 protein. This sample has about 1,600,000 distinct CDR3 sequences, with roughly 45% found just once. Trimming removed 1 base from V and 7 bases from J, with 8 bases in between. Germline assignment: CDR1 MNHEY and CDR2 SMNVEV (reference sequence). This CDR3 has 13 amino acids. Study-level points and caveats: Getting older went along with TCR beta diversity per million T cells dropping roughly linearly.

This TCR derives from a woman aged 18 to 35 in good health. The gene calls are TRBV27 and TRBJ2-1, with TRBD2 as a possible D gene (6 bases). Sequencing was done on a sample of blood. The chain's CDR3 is CASSLWGLNEQFF. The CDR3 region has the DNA TGTGCCAGCAGTTTATGGGGACTGAATGAGCAGTTCTTC.